Reported below is one T cell receptor beta chain. The protocol was immunoSEQ multiplex PCR, while the TCRdb copy is restricted to in-frame clones and leaves out a portion. Here the sample spans 320,000 or so clones, about 90% being singletons. Germline values: CDR1 KGHSH, CDR2 LQKENI. Trimming left V 7 bases short and J 4 bases short, with 10 bases between. The CDR3 sequence is 12 residues long. These data originate in a study of blood T cell repertoires in COVID-19. Overall study: Acute and convalescent COVID-19 samples came from the United States, Italy and Spain.

The participants were between about 18 and 100 years old and came from 24 US areas. Sequencing was carried out using PBMCs or T cells enriched from blood (not recorded which). V usage is TRBV18 and J usage is TRBJ1-1; D is unclear. The sequence was collected from a woman aged 30 to 39 who had recovered from COVID-19. Here the CDR3 DNA reads TGTGCCAGCTGGGAGAGGAGCACTGAAGCTTTCTTT. Encoded protein: CASWERSTEAFF.